This T cell receptor beta chain came from a study of blood T cell repertoires in COVID-19. On the study more broadly: Samples of COVID-19 (acute and convalescent) were obtained from the United States, Italy and Spain. Sample material is recorded as cDNA or gDNA derived from T cells, B-cell-depleted T cells, or PBMCs.

The authors' processing: Reference gene primers were amplified, and this amplification served to estimate nucleated cell counts. Assay used: immunoSEQ multiplex PCR; TCRdb lists only in-frame clones, some missing. V and J calls and clone size are those listed in that table; D and trimming were worked out from the DNA. Of some 200,000 clones listed, about 86% are singletons. Germline CDR1 reads SGHDT; CDR2 reads YYEEEE. The ends lost 4 bases at V and 0 bases at J; junction bases unmatched: 6. The CDR3 is made up of 15 amino acids. This receptor was taken from a man between 25 and 39 years old with active or convalescent COVID-19. The V call is TRBV5-6, the J call TRBJ2-7; 8 nucleotides match TRBD2. Sequences were obtained from peripheral blood. The CDR3: CASSIAGRASYEQYF. Here the CDR3 DNA reads TGTGCCAGCAGCATAGCGGGACGGGCCTCCTACGAGCAGTACTTC.